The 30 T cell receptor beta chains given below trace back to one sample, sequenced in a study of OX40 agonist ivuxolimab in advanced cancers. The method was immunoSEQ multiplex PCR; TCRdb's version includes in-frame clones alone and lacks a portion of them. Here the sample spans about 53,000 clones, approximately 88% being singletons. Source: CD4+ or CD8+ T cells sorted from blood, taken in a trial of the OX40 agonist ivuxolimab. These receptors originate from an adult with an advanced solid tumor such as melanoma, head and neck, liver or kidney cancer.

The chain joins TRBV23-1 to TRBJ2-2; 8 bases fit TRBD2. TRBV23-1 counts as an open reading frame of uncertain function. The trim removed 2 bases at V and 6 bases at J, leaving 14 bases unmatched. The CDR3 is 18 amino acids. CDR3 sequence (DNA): TGCGCCAGCAGTCAACGACTAGGAGTGCGGGAGGCCTCCGGGGAGCTGTTTTTT. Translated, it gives CASSQRLGVREASGELFF.

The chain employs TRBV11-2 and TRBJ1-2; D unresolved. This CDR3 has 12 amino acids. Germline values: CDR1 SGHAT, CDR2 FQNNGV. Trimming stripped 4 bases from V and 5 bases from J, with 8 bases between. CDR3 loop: CASSSEEYGYTF. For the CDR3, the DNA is TGTGCCAGCAGCTCAGAGGAGTATGGCTACACCTTC.

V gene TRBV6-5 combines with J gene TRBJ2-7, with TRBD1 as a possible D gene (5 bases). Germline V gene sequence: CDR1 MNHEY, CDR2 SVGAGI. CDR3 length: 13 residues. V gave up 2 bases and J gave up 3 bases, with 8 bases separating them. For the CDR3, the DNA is TGTGCCAGCAGTTACCATCAGGGCTACGAGCAGTACTTC. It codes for CASSYHQGYEQYF.

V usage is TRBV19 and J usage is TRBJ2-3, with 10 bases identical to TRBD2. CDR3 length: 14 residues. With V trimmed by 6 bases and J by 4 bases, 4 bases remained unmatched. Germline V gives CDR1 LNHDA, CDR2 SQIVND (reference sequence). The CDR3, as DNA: TGTGCCAGTAGACTAGCGGGATTCCCAGATACGCAGTATTTT. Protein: CASRLAGFPDTQYF.

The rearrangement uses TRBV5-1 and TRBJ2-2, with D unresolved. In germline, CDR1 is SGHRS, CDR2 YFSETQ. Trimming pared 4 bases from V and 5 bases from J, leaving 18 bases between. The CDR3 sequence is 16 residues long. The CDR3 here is CASSPRTAGGTGELFF. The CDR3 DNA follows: TGCGCCAGCAGCCCTAGGACGGCCGGTGGTACCGGGGAGCTGTTTTTT.

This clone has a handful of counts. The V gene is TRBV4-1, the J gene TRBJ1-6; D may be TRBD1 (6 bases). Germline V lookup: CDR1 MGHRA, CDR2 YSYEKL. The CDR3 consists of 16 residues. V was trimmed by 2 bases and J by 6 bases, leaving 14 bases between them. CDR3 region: CASSQFRGIGNSPLHF. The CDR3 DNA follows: TGCGCCAGCAGCCAATTTAGGGGGATCGGTAATTCACCCCTCCACTTT.

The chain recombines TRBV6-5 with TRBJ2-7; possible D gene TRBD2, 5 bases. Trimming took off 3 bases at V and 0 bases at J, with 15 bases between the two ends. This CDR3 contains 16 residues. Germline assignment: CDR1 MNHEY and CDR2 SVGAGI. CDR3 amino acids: CASSYSRDYPSYEQYF. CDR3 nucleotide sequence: TGTGCCAGCAGTTATTCCAGAGACTACCCCTCCTACGAGCAGTACTTC.

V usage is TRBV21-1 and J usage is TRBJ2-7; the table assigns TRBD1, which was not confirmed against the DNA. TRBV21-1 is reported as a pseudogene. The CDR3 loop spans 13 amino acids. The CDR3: CASSNAFQGEQYF. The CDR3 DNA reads TGTGCCAGCAGCAACGCCTTCCAGGGTGAGCAGTACTTC.

This CDR3 reads CASSGLRREKLFF. DNA of the CDR3: TGTGCCAGCAGCGGACTCAGAAGGGAAAAACTGTTTTTT. The chain carries TRBV5-6 and TRBJ1-4; no clear D. The CDR3 loop spans 13 amino acids. V dropped 4 bases and J dropped 8 bases, with 12 bases sitting between them. The germline V gene encodes CDR1 SGHDT and CDR2 YYEEEE.

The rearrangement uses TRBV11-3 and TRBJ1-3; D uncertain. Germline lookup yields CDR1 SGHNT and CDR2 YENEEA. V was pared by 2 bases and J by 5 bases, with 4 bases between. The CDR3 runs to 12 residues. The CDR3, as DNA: TGTGCCAGCAGCTTATCCAGAAACACCATATATTTT. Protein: CASSLSRNTIYF. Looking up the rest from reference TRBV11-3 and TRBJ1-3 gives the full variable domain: EAGVVQSPRYKIIEKKQPVAFWCNPISGHNTLYWYLQNLGQGPELLIRYENEEAVDDSQLPKDRFSAERLKGVDSTLKIQPAELGDSAVYLCASSLSRNTIYFGEGSWLTVV.

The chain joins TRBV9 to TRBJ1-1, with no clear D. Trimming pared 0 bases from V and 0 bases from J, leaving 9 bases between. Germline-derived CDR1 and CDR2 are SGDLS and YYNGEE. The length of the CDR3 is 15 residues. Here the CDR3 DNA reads TGTGCCAGCAGCGTAGACAGTACCATGAACACTGAAGCTTTCTTT. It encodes CASSVDSTMNTEAFF.

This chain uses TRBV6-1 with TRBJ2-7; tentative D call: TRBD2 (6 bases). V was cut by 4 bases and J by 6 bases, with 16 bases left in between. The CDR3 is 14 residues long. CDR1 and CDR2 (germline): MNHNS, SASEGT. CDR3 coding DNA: TGTGCCAGCAGTGCTTCGGTAGTCGGGGGCGAGCAGTACTTC. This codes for CASSASVVGGEQYF.

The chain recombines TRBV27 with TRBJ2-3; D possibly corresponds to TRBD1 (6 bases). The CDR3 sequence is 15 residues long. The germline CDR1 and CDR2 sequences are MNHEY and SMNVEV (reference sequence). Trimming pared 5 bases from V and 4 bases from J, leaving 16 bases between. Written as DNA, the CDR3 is TGTGCCAGCAGTACCTACACAGGGTCGGCAGATACGCAGTATTTT. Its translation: CASSTYTGSADTQYF.

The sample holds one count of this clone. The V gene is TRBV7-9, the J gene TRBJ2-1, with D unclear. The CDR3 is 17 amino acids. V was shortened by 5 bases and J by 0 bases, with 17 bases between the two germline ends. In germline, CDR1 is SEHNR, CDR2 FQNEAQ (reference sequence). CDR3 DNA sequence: TGTGCCAGCAGCCTCCCGAGAAGGTTTAGCTCCTACAATGAGCAGTTCTTC. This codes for CASSLPRRFSSYNEQFF.

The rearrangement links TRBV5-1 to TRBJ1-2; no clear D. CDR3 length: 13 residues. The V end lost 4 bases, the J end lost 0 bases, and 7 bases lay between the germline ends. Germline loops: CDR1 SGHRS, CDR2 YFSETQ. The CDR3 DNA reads TGCGCCAGCAGCCCGGGGTCTAACTATGGCTACACCTTC. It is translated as CASSPGSNYGYTF.

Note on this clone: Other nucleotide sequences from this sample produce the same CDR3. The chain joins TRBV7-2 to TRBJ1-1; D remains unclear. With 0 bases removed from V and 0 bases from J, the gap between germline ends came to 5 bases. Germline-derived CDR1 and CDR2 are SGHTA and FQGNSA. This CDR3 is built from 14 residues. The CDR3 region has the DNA TGTGCCAGCAGCTTAGCCGGGGTGAACACTGAAGCTTTCTTT. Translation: CASSLAGVNTEAFF. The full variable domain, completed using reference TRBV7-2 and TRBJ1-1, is GAGVSQSPSNKVTEKGKDVELRCDPISGHTALYWYRQSLGQGLEFLIYFQGNSAPDKSGLPSDRFSAERTGGSVSTLTIQRTQQEDSAVYLCASSLAGVNTEAFFGQGTRLTVV.

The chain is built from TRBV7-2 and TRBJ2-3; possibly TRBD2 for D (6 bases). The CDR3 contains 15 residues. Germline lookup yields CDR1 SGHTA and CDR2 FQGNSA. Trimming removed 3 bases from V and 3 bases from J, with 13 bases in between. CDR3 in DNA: TGTGCCAGCAGCTTTATACCGGGGGAAACAGATACGCAGTATTTT. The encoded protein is CASSFIPGETDTQYF.

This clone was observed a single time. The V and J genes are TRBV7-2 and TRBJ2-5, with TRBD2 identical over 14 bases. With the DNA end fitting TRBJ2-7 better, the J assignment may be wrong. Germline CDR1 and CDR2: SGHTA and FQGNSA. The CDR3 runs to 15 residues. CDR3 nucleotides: TGTGCCAGCAGCGGGACTAGCGGGAGCCCCTACGAGCAGTACTTC. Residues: CASSGTSGSPYEQYF.

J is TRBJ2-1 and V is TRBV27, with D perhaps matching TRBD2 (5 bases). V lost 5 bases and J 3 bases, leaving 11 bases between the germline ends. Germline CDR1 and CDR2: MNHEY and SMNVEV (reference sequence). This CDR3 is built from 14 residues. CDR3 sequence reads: CASSPSRGYNEQFF. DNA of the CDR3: TGTGCCAGCAGTCCGAGCCGGGGCTACAATGAGCAGTTCTTC.

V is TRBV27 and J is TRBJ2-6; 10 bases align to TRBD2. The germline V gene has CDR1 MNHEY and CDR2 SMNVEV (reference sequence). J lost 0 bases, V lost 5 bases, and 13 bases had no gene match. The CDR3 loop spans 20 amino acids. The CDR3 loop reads CASSPRWTSGAFSGANVLTF. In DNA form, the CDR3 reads TGTGCCAGCAGTCCACGATGGACTAGCGGTGCCTTCTCTGGGGCCAACGTCCTGACTTTC.

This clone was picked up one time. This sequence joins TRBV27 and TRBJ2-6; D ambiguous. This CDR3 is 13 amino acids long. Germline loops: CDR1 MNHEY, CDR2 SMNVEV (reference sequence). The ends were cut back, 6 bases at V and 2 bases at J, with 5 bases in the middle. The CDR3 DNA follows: TGTGCCAGCAGCCGAGCTGGGGCCAACGTCCTGACTTTC. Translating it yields CASSRAGANVLTF.

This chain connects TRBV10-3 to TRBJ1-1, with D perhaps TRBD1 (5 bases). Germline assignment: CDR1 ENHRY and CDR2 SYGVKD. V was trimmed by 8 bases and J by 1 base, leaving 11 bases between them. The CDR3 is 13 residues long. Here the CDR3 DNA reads TGTGCCATCTCCGGGACGTCGAACACTGAAGCTTTCTTT. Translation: CAISGTSNTEAFF.

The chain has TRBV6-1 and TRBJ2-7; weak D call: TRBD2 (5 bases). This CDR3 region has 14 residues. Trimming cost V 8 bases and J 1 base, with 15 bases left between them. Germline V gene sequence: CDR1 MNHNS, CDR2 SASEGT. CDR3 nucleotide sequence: TGTGCCAGCCAGGAGGCATCGCTGTCCTACGAGCAGTACTTC. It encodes CASQEASLSYEQYF.

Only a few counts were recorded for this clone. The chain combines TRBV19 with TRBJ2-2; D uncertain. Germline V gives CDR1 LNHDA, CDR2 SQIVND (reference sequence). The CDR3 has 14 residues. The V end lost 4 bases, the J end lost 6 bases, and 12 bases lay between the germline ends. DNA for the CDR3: TGTGCCAGTAGTAGGGGAAGAACATCCGGGGAGCTGTTTTTT. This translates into CASSRGRTSGELFF.

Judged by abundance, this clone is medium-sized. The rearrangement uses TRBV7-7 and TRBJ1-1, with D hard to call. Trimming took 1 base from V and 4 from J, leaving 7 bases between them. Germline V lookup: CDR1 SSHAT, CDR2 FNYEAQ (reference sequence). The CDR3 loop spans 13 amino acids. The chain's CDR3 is CASSLGEGTEAFF. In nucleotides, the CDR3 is TGTGCCAGCAGCTTAGGAGAAGGCACTGAAGCTTTCTTT.

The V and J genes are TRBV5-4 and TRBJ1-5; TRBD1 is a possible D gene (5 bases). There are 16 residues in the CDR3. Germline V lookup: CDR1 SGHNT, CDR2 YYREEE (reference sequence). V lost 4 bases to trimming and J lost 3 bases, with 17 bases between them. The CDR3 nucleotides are TGTGCCAGCAGCCGTTACCTCAGACAGCCCAATCAGCCCCAGCATTTT. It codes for CASSRYLRQPNQPQHF.

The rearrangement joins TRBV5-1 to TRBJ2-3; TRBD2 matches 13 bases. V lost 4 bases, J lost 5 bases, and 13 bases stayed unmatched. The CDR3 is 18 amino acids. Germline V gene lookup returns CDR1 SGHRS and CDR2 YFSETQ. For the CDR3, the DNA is TGCGCCAGCAGCCTCGCACCTTACCGACTAGCGGGAGGAGATACGCAGTATTTT. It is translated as CASSLAPYRLAGGDTQYF.

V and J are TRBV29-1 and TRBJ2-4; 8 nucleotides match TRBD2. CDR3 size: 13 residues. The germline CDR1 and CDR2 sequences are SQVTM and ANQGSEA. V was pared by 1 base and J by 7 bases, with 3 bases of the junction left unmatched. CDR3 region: CSVEGLAGNIQYF. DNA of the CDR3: TGCAGCGTTGAAGGGCTAGCGGGCAACATTCAGTACTTC.

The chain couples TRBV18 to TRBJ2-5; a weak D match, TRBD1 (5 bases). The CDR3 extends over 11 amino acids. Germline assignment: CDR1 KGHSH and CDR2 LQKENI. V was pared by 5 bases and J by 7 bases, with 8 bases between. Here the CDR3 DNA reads TGTGCCAGCTCAAGGGGCCGGACCCAGTACTTC. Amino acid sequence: CASSRGRTQYF.

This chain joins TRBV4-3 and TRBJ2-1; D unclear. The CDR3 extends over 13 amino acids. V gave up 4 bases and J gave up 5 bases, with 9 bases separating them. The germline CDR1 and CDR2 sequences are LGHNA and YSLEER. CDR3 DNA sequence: TGCGCCAGCAGCCCTAGGATAGACAATGAGCAGTTCTTC. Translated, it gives CASSPRIDNEQFF.